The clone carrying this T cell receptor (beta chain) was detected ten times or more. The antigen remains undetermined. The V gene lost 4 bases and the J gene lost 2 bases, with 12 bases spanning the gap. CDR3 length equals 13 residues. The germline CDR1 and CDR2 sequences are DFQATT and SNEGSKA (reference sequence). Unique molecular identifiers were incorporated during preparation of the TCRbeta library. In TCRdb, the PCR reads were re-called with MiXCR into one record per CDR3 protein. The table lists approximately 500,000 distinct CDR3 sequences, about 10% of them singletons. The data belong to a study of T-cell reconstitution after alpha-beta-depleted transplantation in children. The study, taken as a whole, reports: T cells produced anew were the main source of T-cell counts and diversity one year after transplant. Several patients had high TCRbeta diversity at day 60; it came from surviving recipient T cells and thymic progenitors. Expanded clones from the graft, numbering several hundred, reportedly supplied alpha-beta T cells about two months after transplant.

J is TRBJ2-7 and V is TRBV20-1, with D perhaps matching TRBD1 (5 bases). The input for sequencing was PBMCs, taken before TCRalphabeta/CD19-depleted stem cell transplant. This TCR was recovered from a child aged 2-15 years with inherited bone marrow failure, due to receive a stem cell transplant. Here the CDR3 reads CSAMTDAPYEQYF. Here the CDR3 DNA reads TGCAGTGCTATGACAGATGCCCCCTACGAGCAGTACTTC.